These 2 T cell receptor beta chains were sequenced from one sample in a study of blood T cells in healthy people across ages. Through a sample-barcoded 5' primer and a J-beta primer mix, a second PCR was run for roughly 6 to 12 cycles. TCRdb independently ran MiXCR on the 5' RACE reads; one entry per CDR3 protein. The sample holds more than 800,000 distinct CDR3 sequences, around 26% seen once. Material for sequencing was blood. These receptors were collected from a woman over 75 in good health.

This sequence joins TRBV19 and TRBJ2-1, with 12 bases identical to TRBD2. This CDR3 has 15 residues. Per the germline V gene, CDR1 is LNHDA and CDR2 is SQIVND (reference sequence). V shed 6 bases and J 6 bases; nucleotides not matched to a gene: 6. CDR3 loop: CASRATSGGRNEQFF. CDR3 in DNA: TGTGCCAGTAGGGCTACTAGCGGGGGGCGCAATGAGCAGTTCTTC.

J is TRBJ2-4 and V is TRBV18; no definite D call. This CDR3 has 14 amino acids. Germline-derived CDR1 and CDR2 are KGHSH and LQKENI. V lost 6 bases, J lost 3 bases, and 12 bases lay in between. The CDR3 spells CASSGDIGKNIQYF. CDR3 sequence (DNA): TGTGCCAGCTCGGGCGACATAGGCAAAAACATTCAGTACTTC.